This entry lists 7 T cell receptor beta chains sequenced from one sample in a study of blood T cell repertoires in COVID-19. Method: immunoSEQ multiplex PCR; TCRdb's copy keeps in-frame clones and lacks some. The table has approximately 300,000 clones, 80% to 90% seen once; the top ten hold approximately 4.6%. Sequencing used peripheral blood. These receptors came from a man aged 35-49 years with acute or convalescent COVID-19.

The chain recombines TRBV2 with TRBJ1-5, with TRBD1 identical over 10 bases. Per germline, CDR1 SNHLY and CDR2 FYNNEI. This CDR3 contains 17 residues. V lost 7 bases, J lost 0 bases, and 9 bases stayed unmatched. This CDR3 is CASTPGQGFRSNQPQHF. In nucleotides, the CDR3 is TGTGCCAGCACCCCGGGACAGGGGTTTCGTAGCAATCAGCCCCAGCATTTT.

The chain recombines TRBV7-9 with TRBJ1-2, with D tentatively TRBD1 (6 bases). The CDR3 runs 13 residues. Trimming stripped 2 bases from V and 8 bases from J, with 12 bases between. Germline loops: CDR1 SEHNR, CDR2 FQNEAQ (reference sequence). CDR3 nucleotides: TGTGCCAGCAGCTTACAGGGGTCCGACGGCTACACCTTC. Residues: CASSLQGSDGYTF.

The rearrangement uses TRBV3-1 (or the pseudogene TRBV3-2) and TRBJ2-1; 9 nucleotides align to TRBD1. The V and J ends lost 5 bases and 4 bases, in that order; junction bases with no gene match: 9. This CDR3 has 16 residues. The germline gives CDR1 LGHDT, CDR2 YNNKEL (reference sequence). For the CDR3, the DNA is TGTGCCAGCAGCTACCAACAGGGGGCTCGGTACAATGAGCAGTTCTTC. This translates into CASSYQQGARYNEQFF.

The chain joins TRBV27 to TRBJ2-1, with TRBD2 matching over 9 bases. V gave up 6 bases and J gave up 0 bases; unmatched junction bases: 15. Germline V gives CDR1 MNHEY, CDR2 SMNVEV (reference sequence). This CDR3 comprises 19 residues. CDR3 protein: CASRNSGGLTLSSYNEQFF. The CDR3 DNA follows: TGTGCCAGCAGGAATAGCGGGGGCCTTACCCTCAGCTCCTACAATGAGCAGTTCTTC.

V and J are TRBV9 and TRBJ1-1; D gene uncertain. Looked up from germline, CDR1 is SGDLS and CDR2 is YYNGEE. The V end was cut by 0 bases, the J end by 0 bases, with 6 bases between. The CDR3 extends over 14 amino acids. The chain's CDR3 is CASSVVAVNTEAFF. The CDR3 DNA reads TGTGCCAGCAGCGTAGTAGCAGTGAACACTGAAGCTTTCTTT.

The chain joins TRBV25-1 to TRBJ1-1; D is uncertain. The CDR3 loop spans 13 amino acids. Trimming took 2 bases from V and 4 from J, leaving 8 bases between them. The V gene's germline CDR1 is MGHDK and CDR2 SYGVNS. CDR3 sequence: CASSEGLSTEAFF. CDR3 DNA sequence: TGTGCCAGCAGTGAAGGGCTGAGCACTGAAGCTTTCTTT.

The rearrangement links TRBV7-9 to TRBJ1-2; D might be TRBD1 (6 bases). The CDR3 runs 14 residues. From germline, CDR1 is SEHNR and CDR2 FQNEAQ (reference sequence). V lost 5 bases and J lost 3, with 13 bases in between. CDR3 residues: CASSPGGGYYGYTF. CDR3 in DNA: TGTGCCAGCAGCCCTGGGGGGGGCTACTATGGCTACACCTTC.